Listed below are T cell receptor beta chains from one sample, sequenced in a study of blood T cell repertoires in COVID-19. TCRdb's copy holds only in-frame clones and misses some; the assay was immunoSEQ multiplex PCR. The table records 70,000 to 80,000 clones, around 86% of them present only once. The sequenced sample was peripheral blood. The receptor set was obtained from a human donor in a cohort sampled during active COVID-19. The CDR3 runs from the conserved cysteine through the conserved F or W. A D gene is named only where the DNA matches it firmly. Rows give clone size only sometimes, using once, few, many, or a class for an expanded clone.

clone_size d_call j_call v_call cdr3_aa cdr3_nt
NA TRBD2 TRBJ2-7 TRBV7-2 CASKTSGGAYEQYF TGTGCCAGCAAGACTAGCGGGGGGGCCTACGAGCAGTACTTC
NA TRBD1 TRBJ1-5 TRBV5-4 CASSLVGGQASNQPQHF TGTGCCAGCAGCTTGGTGGGGGGACAGGCCAGCAATCAGCCCCAGCATTTT
NA NA TRBJ1-5 TRBV4-1 CASSQDPQGVQPQHF TGCGCCAGCAGCCAAGATCCACAGGGAGTTCAGCCCCAGCATTTT
NA NA TRBJ2-2 TRBV19 CASSSGVLKNTGELFF TGTGCCAGTAGTAGCGGGGTGCTGAAGAACACCGGGGAGCTGTTTTTT
NA NA TRBJ2-7 TRBV11-2 CASRGLEGVHEQYF TGTGCCAGCAGGGGGCTGGAGGGTGTCCACGAGCAGTACTTC
NA NA TRBJ2-3 TRBV4-3 CASSPWTNTQYF TGCGCCAGCAGCCCCTGGACAAATACGCAGTATTTT
NA TRBD1 TRBJ1-6 TRBV6-1 CASSDQGQPNSPLHF TGTGCCAGCAGTGACCAGGGACAGCCTAATTCACCCCTCCACTTT
NA NA TRBJ1-4 TRBV19 CASSSSLGRTGNEKLFF TGTGCCAGTAGTTCCTCCCTGGGGAGAACTGGTAATGAAAAACTGTTTTTT
NA TRBD1 TRBJ1-4 TRBV6-6 CASSDRGYEKLFF TGTGCCAGCAGTGACAGGGGGTATGAAAAACTGTTTTTT
NA NA TRBJ2-3 TRBV19 CASSARQDTDTQYF TGTGCCAGTAGTGCCCGACAGGATACAGATACGCAGTATTTT
NA NA TRBJ1-3 TRBV6-1 CASSDPLRQNSGNTIYF TGTGCCAGCAGTGATCCCCTTCGACAGAACTCTGGAAACACCATATATTTT
NA NA TRBJ1-4 TRBV7-2 CASSEEVVGLATNEKLFF TGTGCCAGCAGCGAGGAGGTGGTAGGCTTGGCAACTAATGAAAAACTGTTTTTT
NA NA TRBJ2-1 TRBV5-1 CASSLGLGGNEQFF TGCGCCAGCAGCTTGGGACTGGGGGGCAATGAGCAGTTCTTC
NA TRBD2 TRBJ2-7 TRBV18 CASSTTSGTYEQYF TGTGCCAGCTCAACTACTAGCGGGACCTACGAGCAGTACTTC
once NA TRBJ2-7 TRBV5-8 CASSPLSAAYEQYF TGTGCCAGCAGCCCGCTTTCGGCGGCCTACGAGCAGTACTTC
NA NA TRBJ1-2 TRBV19 CASSTPGRRGYYGYTF TGTGCCAGTAGTACCCCAGGAAGGCGAGGGTACTATGGCTACACCTTC
NA NA TRBJ2-2 TRBV19 CASSIGTQAPYTGELFF TGTGCCAGTAGTATTGGGACACAAGCCCCGTACACCGGGGAGCTGTTTTTT
NA NA TRBJ1-1 TRBV9 CASSVVPVMNTEAFF TGTGCCAGCAGCGTAGTTCCAGTCATGAACACTGAAGCTTTCTTT
NA NA TRBJ2-3 TRBV6-5 CASSYSSGGAEDTQYF TGTGCCAGCAGTTACTCGAGTGGGGGGGCAGAAGATACGCAGTATTTT
NA TRBD2 TRBJ2-7 TRBV7-3 CASSSGGAGKEQYF TGTGCCAGCAGTAGCGGGGGGGCCGGTAAGGAGCAGTACTTC
NA TRBD2 TRBJ2-1 TRBV7-2 CASSSPKRGGLPTYNEQFF TGTGCCAGCAGCTCCCCTAAGCGGGGGGGCCTTCCAACCTACAATGAGCAGTTCTTC
NA NA TRBJ1-5 TRBV27 CASSLLSGQPQHF TGTGCCAGCAGTCTACTAAGTGGTCAGCCCCAGCATTTT
NA TRBD1 TRBJ2-1 TRBV6-5 CASRRDRFSYNEQFF TGTGCCAGCAGACGGGACAGGTTCTCCTACAATGAGCAGTTCTTC
NA TRBD2 TRBJ2-5 TRBV6-1 CASSELSSGGATRETQYF TGTGCCAGCAGTGAATTATCCAGCGGGGGGGCCACCCGAGAGACCCAGTACTTC
NA TRBD1 TRBJ2-5 TRBV9 CASSGTGTGVMETQYF TGTGCCAGCAGCGGGACCGGGACAGGGGTAATGGAGACCCAGTACTTC
NA TRBD1 TRBJ2-2 TRBV6-6 CASSYRGRTGELFF TGTGCCAGCAGCTACAGGGGTAGGACCGGGGAGCTGTTTTTT
NA TRBD2 TRBJ2-1 TRBV3-1/TRBV3-2 CASSSTASGGRNEQFF TGTGCCAGCAGCTCTACAGCTAGCGGGGGGAGGAATGAGCAGTTCTTC
NA NA TRBJ1-1 TRBV15 CATSREGSGREAFF TGTGCCACCAGCAGAGAGGGGTCGGGGAGAGAAGCTTTCTTT
NA NA TRBJ1-2 TRBV5-8 CASSSADRPLYGYTF TGTGCCAGCAGCTCCGCTGACAGGCCCCTCTATGGCTACACCTTC
NA TRBD1 TRBJ1-2 TRBV7-9 CASSPTRGTGFGYTF TGTGCCAGCAGCCCCACACGAGGGACAGGGTTTGGCTACACCTTC
NA TRBD1 TRBJ1-2 TRBV6-5 CASSYSTAGGYGYTF TGTGCCAGCAGTTACTCGACGGCAGGGGGCTATGGCTACACCTTC
NA NA TRBJ2-7 TRBV6-5 CASAGGSYEQYF TGTGCCAGCGCAGGGGGGTCCTACGAGCAGTACTTC